This T cell receptor (beta chain) was observed in a study of glioma-infiltrating T cells after dendritic cell vaccination. Only patients with spare fresh-frozen tumor and over two years of follow-up were included. From germline, CDR1 is MDHEN and CDR2 SYDVKM. The trim removed 6 bases at V and 5 bases at J, leaving 6 bases unmatched. The CDR3 length is 13 residues. TCRB CDR3 was amplified from 2 ug genomic DNA or less. The PCR used 60 V beta and 13 J beta primers. Measured with immunoSEQ multiplex PCR; TCRdb has only the in-frame clones, and not every one. The table records nearly 85,000 clones, over 85% of them present only once.

Source: blood, taken before dendritic cell vaccination. This chain connects TRBV28 to TRBJ1-1; TRBD1 agrees at 7 bases. This TCR was recovered from a human donor with glioblastoma. The CDR3 loop reads CASRPDRVTEAFF. As DNA, the CDR3 is TGTGCCAGCAGGCCCGACAGGGTAACTGAAGCTTTCTTT.